Presented here are 27 T cell receptor beta chains from one specimen sequenced in a study of human T cells and chemical hapten exposure. TCRdb used MiXCR to reprocess the RACE reads, holding one entry per CDR3 protein. The sample shows some 41,000 distinct CDR3 sequences, just under 4% of them seen only once. Noted time point: patch test 1, 2 weeks after DPC sensitization. The treatment denotes: therapeutic diphenylcyclopropenone sensitization with weekly scalp DPC. Researchers extracted total RNA from unfractionated whole blood. The specimen was whole blood, collected in connection with sensitization to the hapten diphenylcyclopropenone (DPC). These receptors all come from a man in his fifties with alopecia areata. Some clones in this sample may be carry-over from other donors' samples.

This clonotype was picked up many times. This chain uses TRBV18 with TRBJ1-5; 8 nucleotides line up with TRBD1. CDR1 and CDR2 from the germline V gene are KGHSH and LQKENI. The CDR3 length is 14 residues. V shed 4 bases, J shed 2 bases, and the junction held 1 base outside the gene matches. CDR3 coding DNA: TGTGCCAGCTCACAGGGACAGGGCAATCAGCCCCAGCATTTT. This translates into CASSQGQGNQPQHF. Complete variable domain (other parts from reference TRBV18 and TRBJ1-5): NAGVMQNPRHLVRRRGQEARLRCSPMKGHSHVYWYRQLPEEGLKFMVYLQKENIIDESGMPKERFSAEFPKEGPSILRIQQVVRGDSAAYFCASSQGQGNQPQHFGDGTRLSIL.

At least ten counts were recorded for this clonotype. The chain is built from TRBV6-6 and TRBJ1-5; TRBD1 aligns across 9 bases. The CDR3 extends over 14 amino acids. The germline V gene has CDR1 MNHNY and CDR2 SVGAGI (reference sequence). The V segment lost 10 bases and the J segment 6 bases; nucleotides outside the gene matches: 10. The CDR3 DNA reads TGTGCCACCCTCCGGGACAGGGTAGGTCAGCCCCAGCATTTT. Protein sequence: CATLRDRVGQPQHF.

This clonotype was seen many times. The chain links TRBV27 to TRBJ2-7; tentatively, D is TRBD1 (6 bases). V lost 3 bases and J lost 3, with 9 bases in between. Looked up from germline, CDR1 is MNHEY and CDR2 is SMNVEV (reference sequence). This CDR3 comprises 13 residues. In nucleotides, the CDR3 is TGTGCCAGCAGTTTCTTAGGGGGCTACGAGCAGTACTTC. Amino acids: CASSFLGGYEQYF.

This clonotype was seen many times. This chain connects TRBV3-1 to TRBJ2-7; the D is unclear. CDR1 is LGHDT and CDR2 is YNNKEL in the germline V gene (reference sequence). V gave up 0 bases and J gave up 1 base, with 7 bases separating them. The CDR3 covers 14 residues. In nucleotides, the CDR3 is TGTGCCAGCAGCCAAGAAAGTCCGTCCTACGAGCAGTACTTC. Amino acids: CASSQESPSYEQYF.

There are many counts of this clonotype. This chain connects TRBV7-8 to TRBJ1-2, with 10 positions matching TRBD1. The germline gives CDR1 SGHVS, CDR2 FQNEAQ. Trimming at V came to 5 bases and at J to 6 bases, leaving 9 bases not matched to a gene. The CDR3 is made up of 15 amino acids. The CDR3 region has the DNA TGTGCCAGCAGCCTTCCCGGACAGGGGGGACATGGCTACACCTTC. It codes for CASSLPGQGGHGYTF. Full variable domain (rest looked up from reference TRBV7-8 and TRBJ1-2): GAGVSQSPRYKVAKRGQDVALRCDPISGHVSLFWYQQALGQGPEFLTYFQNEAQLDKSGLPSDRFFAERPEGSVSTLKIQRTQQEDSAVYLCASSLPGQGGHGYTFGSGTRLTVV.

In its sample, this clonotype was seen many times. The chain is built from TRBV10-1 and TRBJ2-7, with 8 nucleotides matching TRBD2. CDR3 length: 15 amino acids. The germline V gene encodes CDR1 WNHNN and CDR2 SYGVQD (reference sequence). Trimming removed 3 bases from V and 3 bases from J; junction bases left unmatched: 7. The CDR3 region has the DNA TGCGCCAGCAGTGACTCGAGCGGGAGAGGCTACGAGCAGTACTTC. This gives the protein CASSDSSGRGYEQYF.

This clonotype was found many times. The chain employs TRBV20-1 and TRBJ2-3; D possibly corresponds to TRBD2 (6 bases). The germline gives CDR1 DFQATT, CDR2 SNEGSKA (reference sequence). The CDR3 covers 14 residues. V lost 0 bases, J lost 4 bases, and 11 bases lay in between. The chain's CDR3 is CSARDSREADTQYF. The CDR3 DNA follows: TGCAGTGCTAGAGATTCGAGGGAGGCAGATACGCAGTATTTT.

This chain connects TRBV18 to TRBJ2-1; unclear D gene. Looked up from germline, CDR1 is KGHSH and CDR2 is LQKENI. V lost 2 bases, J lost 2 bases, and 7 bases lay in between. This CDR3 comprises 14 residues. CDR3 sequence (DNA): TGTGCCAGCTCACCATGGTCTCCCTACAATGAGCAGTTCTTC. Its translation: CASSPWSPYNEQFF.

This clonotype was counted ten times or more. V gene TRBV12-3 or TRBV12-4 combines with J gene TRBJ2-1, with 7 bases aligning to TRBD2. The CDR3 loop spans 14 amino acids. V was pared by 8 bases and J by 6 bases, with 10 bases of the junction left unmatched. In DNA form, the CDR3 reads TGTGCCAGCGGTGGCGGGAGCGTTATCAATGAGCAGTTCTTC. Translated: CASGGGSVINEQFF.

The chain employs TRBV12-3 or TRBV12-4 and TRBJ2-6; maybe TRBD2 (7 bases). V was trimmed by 3 bases and J by 4 bases, leaving 22 bases between them. The CDR3 contains 19 residues. CDR3 sequence (DNA): TGTGCCAGCAGTTTGGGGTGGCTGGGGGAGGGGACAGGGGCCAACGTCCTGACTTTC. Translation: CASSLGWLGEGTGANVLTF.

This clonotype was seen at least ten times. The chain links TRBV25-1 to TRBJ2-2; perhaps TRBD1 as D (5 bases). V shed 1 base and J shed 3 bases, with 9 bases lying between them. The length of the CDR3 is 15 residues. CDR1 and CDR2 (germline): MGHDK, SYGVNS. The chain's CDR3 is CASSESSGHTGELFF. CDR3 bases: TGTGCCAGCAGTGAATCCTCAGGGCACACCGGGGAGCTGTTTTTT.

The J gene is TRBJ1-1, the V gene TRBV7-9; weak D call: TRBD1 (5 bases). The V end lost 3 bases, the J end lost 0 bases, and 11 bases lay between the germline ends. Germline V lookup: CDR1 SEHNR, CDR2 FQNEAQ (reference sequence). This CDR3 comprises 15 residues. The CDR3 spells CASSLGQGLNTEAFF. The CDR3 nucleotides are TGTGCCAGCAGCTTGGGGCAGGGACTGAACACTGAAGCTTTCTTT.

This clonotype has a count of ten or more. The J gene is TRBJ1-6, the V gene TRBV28; D gene unclear. The V end was cut by 3 bases, the J end by 14 bases, with 14 bases between. Germline V lookup: CDR1 MDHEN, CDR2 SYDVKM. The CDR3 runs to 13 residues. The CDR3 DNA is TGTGCCAGCAGTTTTCGGCTCCGGACTGCCCTCCACTTT. Translating gives CASSFRLRTALHF.

This clonotype has ten or more counts. The rearrangement uses TRBV3-1 and TRBJ1-1; D might be TRBD1 (6 bases). V lost 1 base to trimming and J lost 6 bases, with 12 bases between them. The germline V gene has CDR1 LGHDT and CDR2 YNNKEL (reference sequence). CDR3 size: 14 residues. Here the CDR3 reads CASSQGTVSSEAFF. CDR3 DNA: TGTGCCAGCAGCCAAGGGACAGTCAGCTCTGAAGCTTTCTTT.

This clonotype was seen ten or more times. The chain carries TRBV10-1 and TRBJ2-3; TRBD2 aligns across 10 bases. Germline assignment: CDR1 WNHNN and CDR2 SYGVQD (reference sequence). V dropped 4 bases and J dropped 4; count of bases not matched to a gene: 17. The CDR3 totals 19 residues. CDR3 amino acids: CASSVGLAGEGAFADTQYF. The CDR3, as DNA: TGCGCCAGCAGTGTCGGTCTAGCGGGAGAAGGTGCGTTCGCAGATACGCAGTATTTT.

V is TRBV19 and J is TRBJ2-7; a possible D gene is TRBD1 (5 bases). This CDR3 comprises 14 residues. Germline CDR1 reads LNHDA; CDR2 reads SQIVND (reference sequence). The V end lost 8 bases, the J end lost 2 bases, and 16 bases lay between the germline ends. CDR3 in amino acids: CASAIQDTAYEQYF. CDR3 sequence (DNA): TGTGCCAGTGCTATCCAGGACACCGCCTACGAGCAGTACTTC.

This clonotype has at least ten counts. V gene TRBV7-8 combines with J gene TRBJ2-1; D uncertain. V lost 3 bases, J lost 3 bases, and 12 bases lay in between. The CDR3 runs to 15 residues. CDR1 and CDR2 (germline): SGHVS, FQNEAQ. The CDR3 nucleotides are TGTGCCAGCAGCTTCGATGGAATAGACTACAATGAGCAGTTCTTC. Its translation: CASSFDGIDYNEQFF.

In its sample, this clonotype was seen many times. This rearrangement joins TRBV6-6 to TRBJ2-6; D perhaps matches TRBD2 (6 bases). This CDR3 is 16 amino acids long. Germline CDR1 and CDR2: MNHNY and SVGAGI (reference sequence). Trimming pared 10 bases from V and 0 bases from J, leaving 16 bases between. CDR3 nucleotides: TGTGCCACGACGCGGGACGGAGGCTCTGGGGCCAACGTCCTGACTTTC. Residues: CATTRDGGSGANVLTF.

This clonotype was picked up a small number of times. V gene TRBV7-3 combines with J gene TRBJ2-1; D call uncertain. The ends were cut back, 2 bases at V and 4 bases at J, with 12 bases in the middle. The CDR3 length is 15 residues. CDR1 is SGHTA and CDR2 is FQGTGA in the germline V gene. The CDR3: CASSLFLDGYNEQFF. The DNA for the CDR3 is TGTGCCAGCAGCTTATTTCTGGACGGGTACAATGAGCAGTTCTTC.

This clonotype was picked up many times. This sequence joins TRBV6-2 or TRBV6-3 and TRBJ1-2; unclear D gene. CDR3 length: 12 amino acids. The V and J ends lost 5 bases and 6 bases respectively, with 10 bases between them. Per the germline V gene, CDR1 is MNHEY and CDR2 is SVGEGT. CDR3 nucleotides: TGTGCCAGCAGTCTCGAGGCGAATGGCTACACCTTC. Translation gives CASSLEANGYTF.

This clonotype showed up many times. The chain carries TRBV5-4 and TRBJ1-1, with 8 bases identical to TRBD1. CDR1 SGHNT and CDR2 YYREEE come from the germline V gene (reference sequence). The CDR3 spans 15 residues. Trimming at V came to 0 bases and at J to 5 bases, leaving 6 bases not matched to a gene. CDR3 in amino acids: CASSLGQGAQTEAFF. The CDR3, as DNA: TGTGCCAGCAGCTTGGGGCAGGGGGCACAGACTGAAGCTTTCTTT.

Of note for this clonotype: A read error is possible here, since a much larger clone lies one base away. The J gene is TRBJ2-7, the V gene TRBV20-1; D might be TRBD2 (5 bases). Germline assignment: CDR1 DFQATT and CDR2 SNEGSKA (reference sequence). The CDR3 sequence is 13 residues long. CDR3 loop: CIARDISLSEHYF. Here the CDR3 DNA reads TGCATTGCTAGAGATATTTCGCTTAGCGAGCACTACTTC.

This clonotype was seen at least ten times. The chain uses TRBV14 and TRBJ2-1; D is undetermined. Germline V gives CDR1 SGHDN, CDR2 FVKESK. The CDR3 runs to 11 residues. Trimming left V 3 bases short and J 9 bases short, with 6 bases between. DNA of the CDR3: TGTGCCAGCAGCCAGTGGAGTGAGCAGTTCTTC. Amino acid sequence: CASSQWSEQFF.

This chain joins TRBV29-1 and TRBJ2-3; TRBD2 matches 11 bases. Germline CDR1 and CDR2: SQVTM and ANQGSEA. This CDR3 is 14 amino acids long. After removal of 7 bases from V and 1 base from J, the junction contained 4 bases not matched to a gene. DNA for the CDR3: TGCAGCGGCCGGGGACTAGCGGGCACAGATACGCAGTATTTT. Its translation is CSGRGLAGTDTQYF.

The chain combines TRBV18 with TRBJ1-4; no definite D call. Germline V gives CDR1 KGHSH, CDR2 LQKENI. The CDR3 length is 15 residues. With 1 base removed from V and 6 bases from J, the gap between germline ends came to 12 bases. CDR3 amino acids: CASSPREGFYEKLFF. CDR3 DNA sequence: TGTGCCAGCTCACCACGTGAGGGTTTCTATGAAAAACTGTTTTTT.

The sample holds a few counts of this clonotype. V and J are TRBV28 and TRBJ2-1; 9 nucleotides agree with TRBD2. The V gene end was trimmed by 2 bases and the J gene end by 2 bases; junction bases not matched to a gene: 10. CDR3 size: 18 residues. Germline values: CDR1 MDHEN, CDR2 SYDVKM. The CDR3 is CASSLRLAVFSPYNEQFF. The CDR3 region has the DNA TGTGCCAGCAGTTTAAGACTAGCGGTCTTCTCTCCCTACAATGAGCAGTTCTTC.

This clonotype was found many times. The chain carries TRBV20-1 and TRBJ1-5, with 9 bases that match TRBD1. The CDR3 runs to 15 residues. Per germline, CDR1 DFQATT and CDR2 SNEGSKA (reference sequence). J was trimmed by 2 bases and V by 4 bases; bases with no gene match: 6. CDR3 sequence: CSAKQGATGNQPQHF. CDR3 nucleotides: TGCAGTGCTAAACAGGGGGCGACGGGCAATCAGCCCCAGCATTTT.